Listed here is a single T cell receptor beta chain. The antigen is not known. V was clipped by 6 bases and J by 4 bases, with 15 bases between them. The CDR3 runs 15 residues. The germline V gene encodes CDR1 MNHEY and CDR2 SVGEGT. Time point here: newly diagnosed GD, antithyroid drugs for less than 3 months. The TCR library used RNA extracted from PBMCs. EDTA tubes received approximately 9 milliliters of collected peripheral blood. This record comes from a study of regulatory T cells in long-lasting Graves disease. Notes on the study in general: Relative to new patients (roughly 900), persistent patients exhibited greater sharing of public clonotypes (around 3,000). Among samples with persistent disease, TRBV28, TRBJ1-2 and TRBJ2-5 were favored.

Library construction for TCR beta used iRepertoire HTBI primers and Arm-PCR of CDR3 regions. Each CDR3 protein is one row after TCRdb ran MiXCR on the multiplex PCR reads. The table shows fewer than 550,000 distinct CDR3 sequences, with about 16% occurring only once. This sample also appeared in a second study, on T cells in Graves' hyperthyroidism and ophthalmopathy.

Material: peripheral blood mononuclear cells (PBMCs), obtained at new diagnosis, from a patient treated with antithyroid drugs. This chain uses TRBV6-2 or TRBV6-3 with TRBJ2-2; either TRBD1 or TRBD2 may supply D (6 bases each). The receptor's source is a woman aged 40 to 65 with Graves disease. The CDR3 DNA reads TGTGCCAGCAGGGCCGAGGGGGGCGGCACCGGGGAGCTGTTTTTT. Amino acids: CASRAEGGGTGELFF.